The 3 T cell receptor beta chains below all came from one sample that was sequenced in a study of blood T cell repertoires in COVID-19. Clones were sequenced by immunoSEQ multiplex PCR, and TCRdb holds only the in-frame ones, with some missing. The sample has 200,000 or so clones, almost 85% seen once; the top ten hold roughly 5.3%. Sequencing was performed on peripheral blood. These receptors were obtained from a woman aged 70-85 years with active or convalescent COVID-19.

The chain has TRBV4-1 and TRBJ2-7, with D possibly being TRBD2 (5 bases). Germline CDR1 reads MGHRA; CDR2 reads YSYEKL. V lost 0 bases, J lost 0 bases, and 12 bases lay in between. The CDR3 loop spans 16 amino acids. The CDR3 DNA follows: TGCGCCAGCAGCCAAGAACGGAGGTCGAGCTCCTACGAGCAGTACTTC. Translation gives CASSQERRSSSYEQYF.

The chain has TRBV6-5 and TRBJ2-7, with 9 positions matching TRBD2. Germline V gene data show CDR1 as MNHEY and CDR2 as SVGAGI. With 0 bases clipped from V and 2 bases from J, the junction kept 5 bases outside the gene matches. The CDR3 consists of 16 residues. This CDR3 reads CASSYSLSGSAYEQYF. The DNA of the CDR3 is TGTGCCAGCAGTTACTCCCTTAGCGGGAGTGCCTACGAGCAGTACTTC.

The chain is built from TRBV7-9 and TRBJ2-2, with 12 bases fitting TRBD2. The germline V gene has CDR1 SEHNR and CDR2 FQNEAQ (reference sequence). This CDR3 is 15 amino acids long. Germline trimming cut 4 bases from V and 4 bases from J; bases unmatched to any gene: 1. For the CDR3, the DNA is TGTGCCAGCAGCTCTAGCGGGAGGGCCACCGGGGAGCTGTTTTTT. Protein sequence: CASSSSGRATGELFF. Variable domain in full (rest from reference TRBV7-9 and TRBJ2-2): DTGVSQNPRHKITKRGQNVTFRCDPISEHNRLYWYRQTLGQGPEFLTYFQNEAQLEKSRLLSDRFSAERPKGSFSTLEIQRTEQGDSAMYLCASSSSGRATGELFFGEGSRLTVL.